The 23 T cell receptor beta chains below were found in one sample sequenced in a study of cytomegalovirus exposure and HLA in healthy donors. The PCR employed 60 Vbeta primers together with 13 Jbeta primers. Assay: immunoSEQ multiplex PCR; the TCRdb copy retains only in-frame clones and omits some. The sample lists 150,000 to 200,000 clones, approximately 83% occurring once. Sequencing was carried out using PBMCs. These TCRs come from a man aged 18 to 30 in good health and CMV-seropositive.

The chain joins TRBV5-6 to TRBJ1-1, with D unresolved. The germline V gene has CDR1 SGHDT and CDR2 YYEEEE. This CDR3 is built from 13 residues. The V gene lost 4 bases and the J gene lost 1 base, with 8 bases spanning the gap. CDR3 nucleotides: TGTGCCAGCAGCGATCGACAGAACACTGAAGCTTTCTTT. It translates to CASSDRQNTEAFF.

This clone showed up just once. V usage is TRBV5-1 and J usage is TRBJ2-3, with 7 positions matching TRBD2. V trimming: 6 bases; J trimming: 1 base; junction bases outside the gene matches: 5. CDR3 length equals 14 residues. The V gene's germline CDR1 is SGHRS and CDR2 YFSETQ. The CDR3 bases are TGCGCCAGCAATGGTCTAGCGGGCACAGATACGCAGTATTTT. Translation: CASNGLAGTDTQYF.

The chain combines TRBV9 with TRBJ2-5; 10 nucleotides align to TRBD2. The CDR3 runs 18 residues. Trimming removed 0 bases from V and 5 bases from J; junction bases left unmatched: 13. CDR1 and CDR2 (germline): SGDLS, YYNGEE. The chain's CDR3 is CASSVAIAGGLGRETQYF. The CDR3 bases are TGTGCCAGCAGCGTAGCTATAGCGGGGGGCCTAGGAAGGGAGACCCAGTACTTC.

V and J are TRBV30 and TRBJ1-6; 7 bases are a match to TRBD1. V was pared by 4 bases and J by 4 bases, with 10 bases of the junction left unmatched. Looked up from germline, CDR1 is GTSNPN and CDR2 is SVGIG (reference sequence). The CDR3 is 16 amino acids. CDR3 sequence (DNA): TGTGCCTGGACACCGGGACAGCTTAATTATAATTCACCCCTCCACTTT. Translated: CAWTPGQLNYNSPLHF. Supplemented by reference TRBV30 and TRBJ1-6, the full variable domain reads SQTIHQWPATLVQPVGSPLSLECTVEGTSNPNLYWYRQAAGRGLQLLFYSVGIGQISSEVPQNLSASRPQDRQFILSSKKLLLSDSGFYLCAWTPGQLNYNSPLHFGNGTRLTVT.

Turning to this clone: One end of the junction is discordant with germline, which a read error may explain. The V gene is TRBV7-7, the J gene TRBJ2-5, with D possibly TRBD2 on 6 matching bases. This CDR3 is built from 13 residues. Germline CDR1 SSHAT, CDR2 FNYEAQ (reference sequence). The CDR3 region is CASRPAGIETQYF. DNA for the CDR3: TGTGCTAGCAGACCCGCGGGGATAGAGACCCAGTACTTC.

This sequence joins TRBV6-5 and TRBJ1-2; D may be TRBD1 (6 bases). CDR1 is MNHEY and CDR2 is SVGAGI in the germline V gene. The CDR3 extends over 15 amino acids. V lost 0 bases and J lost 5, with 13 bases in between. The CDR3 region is CASSYSLGQGYGYTF. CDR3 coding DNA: TGTGCCAGCAGTTACTCGTTGGGGCAGGGGTATGGCTACACCTTC.

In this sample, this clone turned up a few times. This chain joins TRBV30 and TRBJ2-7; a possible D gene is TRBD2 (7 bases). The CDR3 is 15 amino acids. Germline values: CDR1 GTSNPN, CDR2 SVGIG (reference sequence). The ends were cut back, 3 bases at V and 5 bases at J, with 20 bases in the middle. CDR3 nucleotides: TGTGCCTGGAGGAGGGGGGGGGTGGGAGGTAACGAGCAGTACTTC. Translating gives CAWRRGGVGGNEQYF.

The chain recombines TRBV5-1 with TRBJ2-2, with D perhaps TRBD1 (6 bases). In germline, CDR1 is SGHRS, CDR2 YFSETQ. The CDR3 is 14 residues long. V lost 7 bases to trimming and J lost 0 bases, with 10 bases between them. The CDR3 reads CASRDTPNTGELFF. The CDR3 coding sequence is TGCGCCAGCCGGGACACCCCGAACACCGGGGAGCTGTTTTTT.

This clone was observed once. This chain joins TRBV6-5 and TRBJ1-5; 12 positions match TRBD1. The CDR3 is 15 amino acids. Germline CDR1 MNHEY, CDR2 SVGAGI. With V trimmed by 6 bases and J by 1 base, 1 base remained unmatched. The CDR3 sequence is CASRGTGGSNQPQHF. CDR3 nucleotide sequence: TGTGCCAGCAGGGGGACAGGGGGCAGCAATCAGCCCCAGCATTTT.

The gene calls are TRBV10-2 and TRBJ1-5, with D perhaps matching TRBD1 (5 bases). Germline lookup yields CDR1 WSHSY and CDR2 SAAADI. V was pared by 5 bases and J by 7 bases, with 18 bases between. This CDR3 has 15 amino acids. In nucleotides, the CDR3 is TGCGCCAGCAGTCTCAACTCGGTTGGGGCCCAGCCCCAGCATTTT. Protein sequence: CASSLNSVGAQPQHF.

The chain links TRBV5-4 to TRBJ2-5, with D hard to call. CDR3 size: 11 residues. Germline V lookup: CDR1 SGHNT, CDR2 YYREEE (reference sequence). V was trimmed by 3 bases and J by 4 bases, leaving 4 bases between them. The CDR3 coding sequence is TGTGCCAGCAGCTCCGTAGAGACCCAGTACTTC. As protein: CASSSVETQYF.

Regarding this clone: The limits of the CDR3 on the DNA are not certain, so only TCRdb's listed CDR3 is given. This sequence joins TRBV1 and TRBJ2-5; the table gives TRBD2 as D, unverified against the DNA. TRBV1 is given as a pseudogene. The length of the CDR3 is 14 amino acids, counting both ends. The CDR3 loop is CTSSRKVGVGTQYF.

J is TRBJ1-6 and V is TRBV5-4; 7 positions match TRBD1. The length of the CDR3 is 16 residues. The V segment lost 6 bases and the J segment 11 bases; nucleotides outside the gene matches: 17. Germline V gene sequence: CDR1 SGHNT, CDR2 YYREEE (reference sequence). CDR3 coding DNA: TGTGCCAGCACCGAACAGGGGAATGGTTGGCATGCACCCCTCCACTTT. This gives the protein CASTEQGNGWHAPLHF.

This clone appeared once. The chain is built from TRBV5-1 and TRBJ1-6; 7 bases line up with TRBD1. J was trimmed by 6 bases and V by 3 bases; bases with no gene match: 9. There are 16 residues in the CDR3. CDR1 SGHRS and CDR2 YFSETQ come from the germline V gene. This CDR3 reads CASSSMGQSSNSPLHF. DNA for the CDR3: TGCGCCAGCAGCTCCATGGGACAGTCTAGTAATTCACCCCTCCACTTT.

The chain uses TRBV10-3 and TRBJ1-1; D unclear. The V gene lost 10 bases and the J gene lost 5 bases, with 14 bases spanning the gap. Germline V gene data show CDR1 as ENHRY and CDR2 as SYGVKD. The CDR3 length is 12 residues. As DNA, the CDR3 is TGTGCCAGCCGAGGTAGTTGGACTGAAGCTTTCTTT. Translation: CASRGSWTEAFF.

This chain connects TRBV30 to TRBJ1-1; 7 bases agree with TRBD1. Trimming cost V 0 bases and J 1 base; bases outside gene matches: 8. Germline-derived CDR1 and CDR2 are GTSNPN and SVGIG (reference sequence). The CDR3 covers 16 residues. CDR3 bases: TGTGCCTGGAGTGTACCGAGGGGGCGAGAGAACACTGAAGCTTTCTTT. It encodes CAWSVPRGRENTEAFF.

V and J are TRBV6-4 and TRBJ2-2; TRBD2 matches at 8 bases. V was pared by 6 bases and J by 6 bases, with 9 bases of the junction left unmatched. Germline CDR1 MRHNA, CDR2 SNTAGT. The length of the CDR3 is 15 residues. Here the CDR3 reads CASRPVGGASGELFF. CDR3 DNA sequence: TGTGCCAGCAGGCCCGTCGGGGGGGCCTCCGGGGAGCTGTTTTTT.

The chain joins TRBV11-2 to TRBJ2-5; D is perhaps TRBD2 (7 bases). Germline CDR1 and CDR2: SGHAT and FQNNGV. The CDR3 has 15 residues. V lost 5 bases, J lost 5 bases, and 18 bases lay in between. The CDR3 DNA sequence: TGTGCCAGCAGCCCCCTAGGGGGGGAAATGGAGACCCAGTACTTC. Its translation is CASSPLGGEMETQYF.

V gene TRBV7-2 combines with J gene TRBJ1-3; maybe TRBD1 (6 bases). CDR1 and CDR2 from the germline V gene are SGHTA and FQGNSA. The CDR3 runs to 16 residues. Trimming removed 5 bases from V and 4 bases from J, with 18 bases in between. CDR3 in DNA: TGTGCCAGCAGCCGCCGTGGACAGACTTTAGGAAACACCATATATTTT. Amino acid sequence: CASSRRGQTLGNTIYF.

CDR3 sequence (DNA): TGTGCCAGCAGCTTAGGCGGGACAGGGGTTGGTTCACCCCTCCACTTT. The encoded protein is CASSLGGTGVGSPLHF. This chain links TRBV7-8 with TRBJ1-6; 10 bases line up with TRBD1. V was clipped by 1 base and J by 9 bases; unmatched bases: 6. The CDR3 has 16 residues. The V gene's germline CDR1 is SGHVS and CDR2 FQNEAQ.

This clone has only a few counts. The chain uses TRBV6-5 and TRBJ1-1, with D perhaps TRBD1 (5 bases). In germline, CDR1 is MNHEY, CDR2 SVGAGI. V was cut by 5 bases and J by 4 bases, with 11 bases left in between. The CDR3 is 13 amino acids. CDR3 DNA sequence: TGTGCCAGCAGTCACGGACAAAGCACTGAAGCTTTCTTT. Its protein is CASSHGQSTEAFF.

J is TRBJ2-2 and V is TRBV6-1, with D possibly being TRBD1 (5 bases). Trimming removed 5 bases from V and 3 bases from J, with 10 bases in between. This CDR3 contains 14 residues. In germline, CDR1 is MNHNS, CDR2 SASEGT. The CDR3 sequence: CASSPGQYTGELFF. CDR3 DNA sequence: TGTGCCAGCAGTCCAGGGCAATACACCGGGGAGCTGTTTTTT.

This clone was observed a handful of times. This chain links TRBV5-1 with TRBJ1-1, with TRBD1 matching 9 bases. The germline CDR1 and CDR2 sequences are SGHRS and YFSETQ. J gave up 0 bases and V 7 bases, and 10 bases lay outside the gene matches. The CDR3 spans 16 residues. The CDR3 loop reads CASQEDRGMVNTEAFF. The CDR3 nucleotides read TGCGCCAGCCAAGAAGACAGGGGGATGGTGAACACTGAAGCTTTCTTT. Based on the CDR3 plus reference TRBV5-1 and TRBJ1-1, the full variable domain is KAGVTQTPRYLIKTRGQQVTLSCSPISGHRSVSWYQQTPGQGLQFLFEYFSETQRNKGNFPGRFSGRQFSNSRSEMNVSTLELGDSALYLCASQEDRGMVNTEAFFGQGTRLTVV.